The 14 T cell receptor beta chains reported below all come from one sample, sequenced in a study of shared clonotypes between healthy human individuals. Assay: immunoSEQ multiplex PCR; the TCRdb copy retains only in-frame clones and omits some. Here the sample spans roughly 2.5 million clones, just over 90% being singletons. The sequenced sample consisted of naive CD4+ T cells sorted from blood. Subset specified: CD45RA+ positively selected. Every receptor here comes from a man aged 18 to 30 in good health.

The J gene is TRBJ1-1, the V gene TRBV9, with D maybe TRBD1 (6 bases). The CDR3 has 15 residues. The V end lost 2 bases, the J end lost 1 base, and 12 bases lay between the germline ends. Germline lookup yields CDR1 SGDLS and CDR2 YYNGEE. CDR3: CASSVGGLGNTEAFF. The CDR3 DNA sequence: TGTGCCAGCAGCGTCGGGGGGCTCGGGAACACTGAAGCTTTCTTT.

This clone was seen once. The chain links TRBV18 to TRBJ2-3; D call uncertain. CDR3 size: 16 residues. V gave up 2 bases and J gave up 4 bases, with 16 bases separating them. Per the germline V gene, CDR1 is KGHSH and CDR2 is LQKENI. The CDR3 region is CASSPGQQGVSDTQYF. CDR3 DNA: TGTGCCAGCTCACCAGGCCAGCAAGGAGTTTCAGATACGCAGTATTTT.

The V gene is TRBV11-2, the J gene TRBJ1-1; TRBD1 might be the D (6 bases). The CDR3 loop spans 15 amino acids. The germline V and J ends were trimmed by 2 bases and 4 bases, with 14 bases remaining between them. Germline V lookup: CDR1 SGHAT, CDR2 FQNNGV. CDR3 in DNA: TGTGCCAGCAGCTTAAGTCAGGGGCGGGTCACTGAAGCTTTCTTT. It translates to CASSLSQGRVTEAFF.

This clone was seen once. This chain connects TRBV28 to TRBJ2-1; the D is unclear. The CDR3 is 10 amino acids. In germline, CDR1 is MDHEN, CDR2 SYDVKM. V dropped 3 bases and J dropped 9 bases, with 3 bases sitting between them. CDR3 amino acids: CASSFTEQFF. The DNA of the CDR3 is TGTGCCAGCAGTTTTACTGAGCAGTTCTTC.

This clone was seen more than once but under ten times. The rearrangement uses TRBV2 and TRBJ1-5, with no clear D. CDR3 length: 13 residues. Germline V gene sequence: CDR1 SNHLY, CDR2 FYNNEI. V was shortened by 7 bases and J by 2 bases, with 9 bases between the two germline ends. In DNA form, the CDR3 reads TGTGCCAGCAAGGGTTGGGGCAATCAGCCCCAGCATTTT. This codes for CASKGWGNQPQHF. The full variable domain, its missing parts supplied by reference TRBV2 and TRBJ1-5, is EPEVTQTPSHQVTQMGQEVILRCVPISNHLYFYWYRQILGQKVEFLVSFYNNEISEKSEIFDDQFSVERPDGSNFTLKIRSTKLEDSAMYFCASKGWGNQPQHFGDGTRLSIL.

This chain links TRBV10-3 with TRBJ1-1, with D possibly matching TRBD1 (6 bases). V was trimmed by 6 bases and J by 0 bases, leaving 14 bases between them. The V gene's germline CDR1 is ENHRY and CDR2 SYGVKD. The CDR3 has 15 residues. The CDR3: CAISKTGPMNTEAFF. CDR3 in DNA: TGTGCCATCAGCAAGACAGGTCCCATGAACACTGAAGCTTTCTTT.

DNA for the CDR3: TGTGCCAGCGGACCCCTGGGCACAGATACGCAGTATTTT. It translates to CASGPLGTDTQYF. V usage is TRBV11-2 and J usage is TRBJ2-3; D is ambiguous. V was clipped by 8 bases and J by 1 base, with 10 bases between them. The CDR3 contains 13 residues. Germline V gene sequence: CDR1 SGHAT, CDR2 FQNNGV. The full variable domain, in which reference TRBV11-2 and TRBJ2-3 provide the parts outside the CDR3, is EAGVAQSPRYKIIEKRQSVAFWCNPISGHATLYWYQQILGQGPKLLIQFQNNGVVDDSQLPKDRFSAERLKGVDSTLKIQPAKLEDSAVYLCASGPLGTDTQYFGPGTRLTVL.

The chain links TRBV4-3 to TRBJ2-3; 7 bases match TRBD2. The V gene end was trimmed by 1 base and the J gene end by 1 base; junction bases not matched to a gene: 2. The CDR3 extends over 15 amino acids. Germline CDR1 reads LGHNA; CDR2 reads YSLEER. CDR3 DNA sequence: TGCGCCAGCAGCCAAGGGACTAGGGGCACAGATACGCAGTATTTT. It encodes CASSQGTRGTDTQYF.

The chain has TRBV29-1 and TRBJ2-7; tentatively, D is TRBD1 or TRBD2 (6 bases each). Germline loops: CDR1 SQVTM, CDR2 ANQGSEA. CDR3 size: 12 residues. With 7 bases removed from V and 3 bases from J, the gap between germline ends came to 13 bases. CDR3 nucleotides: TGCAGCGGCGGGGACATCGACTACGAGCAGTACTTC. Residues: CSGGDIDYEQYF.

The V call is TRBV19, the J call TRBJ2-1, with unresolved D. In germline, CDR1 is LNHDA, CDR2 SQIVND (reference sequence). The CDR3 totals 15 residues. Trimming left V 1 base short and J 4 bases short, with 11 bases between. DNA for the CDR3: TGTGCCAGTAGTATAGGACACGGGCGTTACAATGAGCAGTTCTTC. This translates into CASSIGHGRYNEQFF.

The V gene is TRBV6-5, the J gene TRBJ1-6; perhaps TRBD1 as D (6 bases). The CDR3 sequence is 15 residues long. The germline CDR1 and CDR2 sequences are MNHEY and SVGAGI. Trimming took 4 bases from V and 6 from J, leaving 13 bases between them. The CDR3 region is CASSFKGVPNSPLHF. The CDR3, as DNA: TGTGCCAGCAGTTTCAAGGGGGTTCCTAATTCACCCCTCCACTTT.

The CDR3 nucleotides are TGCGCCAGCAGCTTTGCCCCCGGCTACGAGCAGTACTTC. Translated, it gives CASSFAPGYEQYF. This chain connects TRBV5-1 to TRBJ2-7; D gene uncertain. V was pared by 2 bases and J by 3 bases, with 9 bases between. There are 13 residues in the CDR3. Germline V gene lookup returns CDR1 SGHRS and CDR2 YFSETQ.

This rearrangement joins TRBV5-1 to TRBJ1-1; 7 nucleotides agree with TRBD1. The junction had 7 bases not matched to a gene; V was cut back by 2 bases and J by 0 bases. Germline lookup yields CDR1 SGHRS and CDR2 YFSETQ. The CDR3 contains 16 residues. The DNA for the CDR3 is TGCGCCAGCAGCTTCACGATACAGGGGTTGAACACTGAAGCTTTCTTT. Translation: CASSFTIQGLNTEAFF.

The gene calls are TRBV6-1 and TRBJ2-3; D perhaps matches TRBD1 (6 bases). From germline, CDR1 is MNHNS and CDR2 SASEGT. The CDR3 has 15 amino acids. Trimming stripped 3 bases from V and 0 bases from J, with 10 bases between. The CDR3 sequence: CASSDGTTSTDTQYF. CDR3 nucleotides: TGTGCCAGCAGTGACGGGACAACTAGCACAGATACGCAGTATTTT.